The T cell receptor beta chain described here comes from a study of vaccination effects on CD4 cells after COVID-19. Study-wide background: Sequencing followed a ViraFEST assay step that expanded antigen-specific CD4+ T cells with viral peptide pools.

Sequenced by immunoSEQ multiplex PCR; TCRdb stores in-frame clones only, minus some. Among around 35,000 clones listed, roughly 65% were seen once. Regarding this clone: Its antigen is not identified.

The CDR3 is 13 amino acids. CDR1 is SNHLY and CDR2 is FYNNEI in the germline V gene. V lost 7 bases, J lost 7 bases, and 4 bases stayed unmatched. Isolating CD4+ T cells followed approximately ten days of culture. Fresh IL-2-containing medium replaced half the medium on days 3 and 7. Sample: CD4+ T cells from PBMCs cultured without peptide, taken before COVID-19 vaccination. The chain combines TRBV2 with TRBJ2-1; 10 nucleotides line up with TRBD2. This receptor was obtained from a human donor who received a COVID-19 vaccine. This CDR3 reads CASNQREGNEQFF. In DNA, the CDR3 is TGTGCCAGCAATCAGCGGGAGGGAAATGAGCAGTTCTTC.